This T cell receptor (beta chain) is from a study of blood T cell repertoires in COVID-19 (dated by TCRdb to about 2020). Study-level background: Collaborator samples came from the United States, Italy and Spain and covered acute and convalescent phases of COVID-19. The material from the prospective study consisted of cDNA or gDNA derived from T cells, B-cell-depleted T cells, or PBMCs. The dataset comprised deeply sampled blood TCRbeta repertoires from subjects exposed to, actively infected with, or recovered from COVID-19. The repertoires were released in a freely available public database intended as a resource for research on the immune response to SARS-CoV-2. Samples came from the ongoing ImmuneRACE study (first 160 participants) plus 1,254 subjects from 6 global collaborators. Nearly every sample came with metadata listing a de-identified subject ID, COVID-19 status, age in years and sex. HLA class I and class II types, where available, came from metadata supplied by the sample provider rather than from assay-based typing.

Study-wide findings and limitations: Clinical and demographic metadata were provided uncurated, with the amount varying by source and participant.

The immunoSEQ Assay, a bias-controlled multiplex PCR, was used to amplify TCRbeta CDR3 regions from genomic DNA. Concerning the study's data processing: Within the assay, amplification of reference gene primers was used to estimate how many nucleated cells each sample contained. To quantify the absolute abundance of each unique TCRbeta CDR3 rearrangement, sequence reads were collapsed and filtered. For each sample, productive Simpson clonality was calculated as the square root of Simpson's diversity index across productive rearrangements. This is the immuneACCESS table as TCRdb keeps it, with only in-frame sequences that have V and J called. A part of the clones is gone; compared with another copy, unresolved V genes explain less than half, and the rest is unexplained. The V and J calls and clone size come from that table; D and trimming were worked out from the DNA. This sample is represented by some 350,000 clones; approximately 87% of them were singletons. Over 4% of the sample lies in the top ten.

Participants in the prospective study were aged about 18 to 95 years, lived in about two dozen United States geographic areas, and enrolled through a virtual design. In the prospective study, cohorts were assigned on the basis of participant-reported clinical history obtained from a screening survey and a study questionnaire. Recovered participants in ImmuneRACE Cohort 3 were defined by two consecutive negative NP/OP PCR tests, clearance by a healthcare professional, or resolution of symptoms. Mobile phlebotomists in the prospective study collected whole blood, serum and a nasopharyngeal or oropharyngeal swab from every participant. Participants in the prospective study had the option to provide additional blood draws and questionnaires over a 2-month period. Blood samples from the prospective study were shipped frozen or at room temperature prior to DNA extraction. With respect to this clone: This receptor's antigen is unknown. Base qualities are missing; no much larger clone stands one base away. The same CDR3 is also encoded by other DNA sequences in this sample.

CDR3 length: 13 amino acids, cysteine to phenylalanine. Solely the CDR3 DNA is kept, with 39 bases framed from the first base. From the germline V gene, CDR1 is SGHAT and CDR2 is FQNNGV. V drops 2 bases and J drops 7 bases, leaving 6 bases in between. Sequenced: PBMCs or T cells enriched from blood (not recorded which). Recombination connected TRBV11-2 to TRBJ1-6, with no D gene named confidently. The sequence came from a woman in her twenties or thirties who had recovered from COVID-19. The encoded CDR3 is CASSLSENSPLHF. In nucleotides, the sequence is TGTGCCAGCAGCTTATCTGAGAATTCACCCCTCCACTTT. Reference TRBV11-2 and TRBJ1-6 proteins supply the regions before and after the CDR3; the full variable domain is: EAGVAQSPRYKIIEKRQSVAFWCNPISGHATLYWYQQILGQGPKLLIQFQNNGVVDDSQLPKDRFSAERLKGVDSTLKIQPAKLEDSAVYLCASSLSENSPLHFGNGTRLTVT.